This T cell receptor beta chain is from a study of blood T cell repertoires in COVID-19. The overall study: Acute and convalescent COVID-19 samples came from the United States, Italy and Spain. The analysed material was cDNA or gDNA that came from T cells, B-cell-depleted T cells, or PBMCs.

Per the original methods: Amplification with reference gene primers provided the estimates of nucleated cell counts. Generated by immunoSEQ multiplex PCR, the TCRdb table keeps only in-frame clones and is missing some. The V and J calls and clone size are taken from that table; D and trimming were inferred from the DNA. The sample includes about 220,000 clones, 86% of them seen just once. There are 17 residues in the CDR3. Trimming removed 6 bases from V and 2 bases from J; junction bases left unmatched: 14. Germline loops: CDR1 LGHDT, CDR2 YNNKEL (reference sequence). This clonotype was sampled from a man aged 30 to 39 who had recovered from COVID-19. Sequencing was performed on peripheral blood. The chain joins TRBV3-1 (or the pseudogene TRBV3-2) to TRBJ2-7; 9 bases are a match to TRBD2. The CDR3 sequence is CASRGAGGPNDTYEQYF. In DNA form, the CDR3 reads TGTGCCAGCAGGGGCGCGGGGGGGCCTAATGACACCTACGAGCAGTACTTC.